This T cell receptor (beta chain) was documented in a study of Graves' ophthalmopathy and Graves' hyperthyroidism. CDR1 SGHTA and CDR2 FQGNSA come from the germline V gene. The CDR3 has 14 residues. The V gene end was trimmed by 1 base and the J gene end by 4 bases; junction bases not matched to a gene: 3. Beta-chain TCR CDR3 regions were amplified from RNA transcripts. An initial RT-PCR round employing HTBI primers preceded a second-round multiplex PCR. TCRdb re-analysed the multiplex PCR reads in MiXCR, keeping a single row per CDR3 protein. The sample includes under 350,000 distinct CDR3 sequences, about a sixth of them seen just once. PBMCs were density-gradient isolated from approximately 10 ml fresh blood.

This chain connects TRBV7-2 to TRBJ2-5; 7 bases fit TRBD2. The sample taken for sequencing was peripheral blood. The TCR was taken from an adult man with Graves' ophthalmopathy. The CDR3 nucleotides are TGTGCCAGCAGCTTAGGCGGGAGCTTAGAGACCCAGTACTTC. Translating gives CASSLGGSLETQYF.